What follows are 9 T cell receptor beta chains derived from one specimen sequenced in a study of T cell responses to AZD1222 COVID-19 vaccine. Some clones are missing from TCRdb's copy, which holds only in-frame ones; the method was immunoSEQ multiplex PCR. The sample lists about 130,000 clones, 80% to 90% seen once, with under 2% in the top ten. Sequencing used peripheral blood, obtained on day 0 of AZD1222 vaccination. These TCRs come from an adult in good health.

In this sample, this clone turned up a few times. In DNA, the CDR3 is TGTGCCAGCAGTTTGTCTTCGGTGTGGACAGGCCTAGGAGGCTACACCTTC. Translated, it gives CASSLSSVWTGLGGYTF. The gene calls are TRBV27 and TRBJ1-2, with 7 bases fitting TRBD1. V was clipped by 3 bases and J by 8 bases; unmatched bases: 18. This CDR3 is 17 amino acids long. Germline CDR1 reads MNHEY; CDR2 reads SMNVEV (reference sequence).

This clone is a singleton in its sample. The rearrangement uses TRBV6-5 and TRBJ1-2; D gene uncertain. The CDR3 spans 14 residues. Trimming left V 2 bases short and J 4 bases short, with 11 bases between. CDR1 is MNHEY, CDR2 SVGAGI, per germline. DNA for the CDR3: TGTGCCAGCAGTTACAGTCGGGCCGTCTATGGCTACACCTTC. This sequence encodes CASSYSRAVYGYTF.

The rearrangement links TRBV21-1 to TRBJ1-4; the DNA was not compared with TRBD1, the D call given in the table. TRBV21-1 has pseudogene status. CDR3 size: 15 residues. CDR3 nucleotides: TGTGCCAGCAGCAAAAAGCCAGGGCCGGGTGAAAAACTGTTTTTT. Protein product: CASSKKPGPGEKLFF.

The CDR3 reads CAIREGTSFVYEQFF. In DNA, the CDR3 is TGTGCCATCAGGGAGGGGACTAGCTTCGTGTACGAGCAGTTCTTC. This chain connects TRBV10-3 to TRBJ2-1; 9 positions match TRBD2. Germline V gene lookup returns CDR1 ENHRY and CDR2 SYGVKD. The CDR3 is 15 amino acids. V gave up 6 bases and J gave up 10 bases; unmatched junction bases: 13.

This sequence joins TRBV27 and TRBJ1-3; 7 bases map to TRBD1. Losses at the gene ends were 6 bases for V and 4 bases for J; bases not matched to a gene: 6. CDR3 length equals 14 residues. Germline V lookup: CDR1 MNHEY, CDR2 SMNVEV (reference sequence). CDR3 in amino acids: CASRTGSGGNTIYF. The CDR3 DNA reads as TGTGCCAGCAGGACAGGGAGTGGCGGAAACACCATATATTTT.

CDR3 sequence: CAWKAELNTEAFF. In DNA, the CDR3 is TGTGCCTGGAAGGCAGAGTTGAACACTGAAGCTTTCTTT. The chain has TRBV30 and TRBJ1-1; D call uncertain. V was cut by 4 bases and J by 0 bases, with 9 bases left in between. The CDR3 has 13 residues. Per germline, CDR1 GTSNPN and CDR2 SVGIG (reference sequence). The whole variable domain, filled in from reference TRBV30 and TRBJ1-1, reads SQTIHQWPATLVQPVGSPLSLECTVEGTSNPNLYWYRQAAGRGLQLLFYSVGIGQISSEVPQNLSASRPQDRQFILSSKKLLLSDSGFYLCAWKAELNTEAFFGQGTRLTVV.

The CDR3 spells CASSHGLAGYEQYF. CDR3 nucleotide sequence: TGTGCCAGCAGCCACGGACTAGCAGGGTACGAGCAGTACTTC. This chain joins TRBV5-4 and TRBJ2-7; TRBD2 matches 8 bases. Trimming cost V 4 bases and J 4 bases; bases outside gene matches: 7. From germline, CDR1 is SGHNT and CDR2 YYREEE (reference sequence). The CDR3 spans 14 residues.

The chain joins TRBV30 to TRBJ1-5, with no clear D. The CDR3 totals 13 residues. Germline CDR1 reads GTSNPN; CDR2 reads SVGIG (reference sequence). Trimming left V 3 bases short and J 7 bases short, with 13 bases between. The CDR3: CAWRGFSEQPQHF. The CDR3 coding sequence is TGTGCCTGGAGGGGGTTTTCGGAACAGCCCCAGCATTTT.

The V call is TRBV20-1, the J call TRBJ2-1, with 7 nucleotides matching TRBD1. V gave up 3 bases and J gave up 2 bases; unmatched junction bases: 7. The germline V gene has CDR1 DFQATT and CDR2 SNEGSKA (reference sequence). The CDR3 is 15 residues long. Here the CDR3 DNA reads TGCAGTGCTAGTGCCAACAGGGGAGCCTACAATGAGCAGTTCTTC. Translating gives CSASANRGAYNEQFF.